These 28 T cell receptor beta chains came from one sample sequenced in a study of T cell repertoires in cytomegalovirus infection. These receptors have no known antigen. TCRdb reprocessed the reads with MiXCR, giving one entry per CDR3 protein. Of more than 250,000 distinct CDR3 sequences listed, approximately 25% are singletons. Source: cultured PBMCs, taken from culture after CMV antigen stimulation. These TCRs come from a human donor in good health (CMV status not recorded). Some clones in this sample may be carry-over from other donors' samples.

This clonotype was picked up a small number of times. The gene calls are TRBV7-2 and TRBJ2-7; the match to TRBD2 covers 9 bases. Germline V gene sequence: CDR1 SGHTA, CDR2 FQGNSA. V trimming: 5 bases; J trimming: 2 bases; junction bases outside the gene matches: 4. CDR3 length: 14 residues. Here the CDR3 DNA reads TGTGCCAGCAGCGAGGGACTAGCAACCTACGAGCAGTACGTC. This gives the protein CASSEGLATYEQYV.

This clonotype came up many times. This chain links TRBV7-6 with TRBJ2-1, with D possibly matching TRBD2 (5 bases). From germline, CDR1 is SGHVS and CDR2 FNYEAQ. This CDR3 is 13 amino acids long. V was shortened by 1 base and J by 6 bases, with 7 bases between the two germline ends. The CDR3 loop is CASSLERANEQFF. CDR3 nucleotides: TGTGCCAGCAGCTTAGAGAGGGCCAATGAGCAGTTCTTC. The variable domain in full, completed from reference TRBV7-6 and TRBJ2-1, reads GAGVSQSPRYKVTKRGQDVALRCDPISGHVSLYWYRQALGQGPEFLTYFNYEAQQDKSGLPNDRFSAERPEGSISTLTIQRTEQRDSAMYRCASSLERANEQFFGPGTRLTVL.

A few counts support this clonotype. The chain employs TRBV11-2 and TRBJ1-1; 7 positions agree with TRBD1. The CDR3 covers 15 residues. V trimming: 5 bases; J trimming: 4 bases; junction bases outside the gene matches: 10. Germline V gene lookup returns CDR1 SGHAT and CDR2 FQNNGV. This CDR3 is CASSPPDRASTEAFF. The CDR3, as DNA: TGTGCCAGCAGCCCCCCCGACAGGGCGAGCACTGAAGCTTTCTTT. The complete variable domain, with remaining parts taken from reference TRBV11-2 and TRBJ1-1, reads EAGVAQSPRYKIIEKRQSVAFWCNPISGHATLYWYQQILGQGPKLLIQFQNNGVVDDSQLPKDRFSAERLKGVDSTLKIQPAKLEDSAVYLCASSPPDRASTEAFFGQGTRLTVV.

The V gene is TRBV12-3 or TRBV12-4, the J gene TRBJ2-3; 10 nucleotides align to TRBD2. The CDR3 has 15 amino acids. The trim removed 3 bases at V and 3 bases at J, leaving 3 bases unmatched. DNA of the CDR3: TGTGCCAGCAGTTTCGGTAGCGGGAGGACAGATACGCAGTATTTT. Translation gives CASSFGSGRTDTQYF.

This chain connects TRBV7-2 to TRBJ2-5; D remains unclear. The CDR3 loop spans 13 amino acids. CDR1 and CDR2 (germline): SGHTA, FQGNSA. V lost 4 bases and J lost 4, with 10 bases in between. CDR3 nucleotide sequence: TGTGCCAGCAGCTCCGATTTTGGAGAGACCCAGTACTTC. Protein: CASSSDFGETQYF. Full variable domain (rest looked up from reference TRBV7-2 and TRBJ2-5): GAGVSQSPSNKVTEKGKDVELRCDPISGHTALYWYRQSLGQGLEFLIYFQGNSAPDKSGLPSDRFSAERTGGSVSTLTIQRTQQEDSAVYLCASSSDFGETQYFGPGTRLLVL.

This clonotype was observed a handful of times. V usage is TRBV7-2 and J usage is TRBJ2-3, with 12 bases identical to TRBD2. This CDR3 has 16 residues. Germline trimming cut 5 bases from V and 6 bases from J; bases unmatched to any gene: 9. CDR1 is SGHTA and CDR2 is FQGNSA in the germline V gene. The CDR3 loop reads CASSRSSGRAWDTQYF. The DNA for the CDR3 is TGTGCCAGCAGCCGATCTAGCGGGAGGGCATGGGATACGCAGTATTTT.

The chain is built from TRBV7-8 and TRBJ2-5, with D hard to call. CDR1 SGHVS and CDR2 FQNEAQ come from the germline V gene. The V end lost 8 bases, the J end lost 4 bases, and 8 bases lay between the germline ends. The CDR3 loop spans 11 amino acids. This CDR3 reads CASLRTETQYF. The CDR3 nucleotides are TGTGCCAGCCTCCGTACAGAGACCCAGTACTTC.

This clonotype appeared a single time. The CDR3 DNA is TGCGCCAGCAGCAACCAGGGTTCCGGGGAGCTGTTTTTT. Protein product: CASSNQGSGELFF. The V and J genes are TRBV5-1 and TRBJ2-2; maybe TRBD1 (5 bases). Germline V gene lookup returns CDR1 SGHRS and CDR2 YFSETQ. The length of the CDR3 is 13 residues. V lost 4 bases, J lost 6 bases, and 10 bases lay in between.

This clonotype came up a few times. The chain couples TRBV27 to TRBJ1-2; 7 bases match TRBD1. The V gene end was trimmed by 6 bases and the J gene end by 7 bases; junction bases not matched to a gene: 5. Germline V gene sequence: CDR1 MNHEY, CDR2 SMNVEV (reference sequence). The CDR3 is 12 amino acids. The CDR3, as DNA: TGTGCCAGCAGGAGGACAGGTAGTGGCTACACCTTC. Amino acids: CASRRTGSGYTF.

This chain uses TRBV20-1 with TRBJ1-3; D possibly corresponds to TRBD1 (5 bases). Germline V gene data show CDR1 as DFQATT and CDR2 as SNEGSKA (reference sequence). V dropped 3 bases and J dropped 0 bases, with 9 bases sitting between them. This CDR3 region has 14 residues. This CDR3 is CSASLGGSGNTIYF. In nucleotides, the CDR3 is TGCAGTGCTAGTCTGGGGGGCTCTGGAAACACCATATATTTT.

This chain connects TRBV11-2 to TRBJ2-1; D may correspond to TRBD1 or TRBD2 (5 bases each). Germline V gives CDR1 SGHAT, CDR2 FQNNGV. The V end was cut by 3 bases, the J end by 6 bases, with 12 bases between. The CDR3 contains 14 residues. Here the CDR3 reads CASSLGPLINEQFF. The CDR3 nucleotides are TGTGCCAGCAGCTTGGGACCGCTGATCAATGAGCAGTTCTTC.

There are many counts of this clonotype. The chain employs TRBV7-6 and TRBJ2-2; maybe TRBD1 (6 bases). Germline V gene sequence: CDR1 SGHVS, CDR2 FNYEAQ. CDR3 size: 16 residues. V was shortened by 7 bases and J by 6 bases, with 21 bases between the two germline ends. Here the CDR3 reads CASTPLDSFGSGELFF. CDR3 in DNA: TGTGCCAGCACCCCCCTGGACAGCTTCGGTTCCGGGGAGCTGTTTTTT.

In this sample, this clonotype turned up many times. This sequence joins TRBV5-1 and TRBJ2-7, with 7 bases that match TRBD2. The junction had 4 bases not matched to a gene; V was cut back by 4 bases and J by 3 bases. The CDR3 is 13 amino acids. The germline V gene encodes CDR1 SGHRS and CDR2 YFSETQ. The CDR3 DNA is TGCGCCAGCAGCAGCGGGACGGTCTACGAGCAGTACTTC. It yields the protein CASSSGTVYEQYF.

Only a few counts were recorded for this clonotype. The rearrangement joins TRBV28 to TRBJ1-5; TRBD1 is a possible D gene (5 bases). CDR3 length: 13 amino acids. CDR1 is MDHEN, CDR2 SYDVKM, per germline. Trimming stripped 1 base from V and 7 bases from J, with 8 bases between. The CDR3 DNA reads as TGTGCCAGCAGTTTATTTGGGGGACAGCCCCAGCATTTT. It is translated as CASSLFGGQPQHF.

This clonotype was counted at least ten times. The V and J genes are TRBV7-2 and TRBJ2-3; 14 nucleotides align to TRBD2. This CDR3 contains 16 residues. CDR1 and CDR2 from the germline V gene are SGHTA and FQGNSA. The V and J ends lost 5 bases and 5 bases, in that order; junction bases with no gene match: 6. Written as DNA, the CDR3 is TGTGCCAGCAGCACTGGACTAGCGGGAGGTATAGATACGCAGTATTTT. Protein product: CASSTGLAGGIDTQYF.

In nucleotides, the CDR3 is TGTGCCAGCAGTACCCGACAGGGGGGGTTTGGCTACACCTTC. Translated, it gives CASSTRQGGFGYTF. The V gene is TRBV25-1, the J gene TRBJ1-2, with 9 bases matching TRBD1. The CDR3 has 14 amino acids. The germline V gene has CDR1 MGHDK and CDR2 SYGVNS. Losses at the gene ends were 5 bases for V and 7 bases for J; bases not matched to a gene: 8.

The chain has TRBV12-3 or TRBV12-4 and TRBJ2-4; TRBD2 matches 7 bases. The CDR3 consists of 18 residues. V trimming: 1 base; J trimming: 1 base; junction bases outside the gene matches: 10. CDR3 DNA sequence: TGTGCCAGCAGTTTAGAGACGTGGGCGGGAGCTGCCAAAAACATTCAGTACTTC. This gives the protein CASSLETWAGAAKNIQYF.

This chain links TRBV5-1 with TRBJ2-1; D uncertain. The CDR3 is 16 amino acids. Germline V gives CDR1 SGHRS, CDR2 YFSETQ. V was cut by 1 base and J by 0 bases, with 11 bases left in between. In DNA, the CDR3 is TGCGCCAGCAGCTTGCCCGGCTTGAGCTCCTACAATGAGCAGTTCTTC. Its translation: CASSLPGLSSYNEQFF.

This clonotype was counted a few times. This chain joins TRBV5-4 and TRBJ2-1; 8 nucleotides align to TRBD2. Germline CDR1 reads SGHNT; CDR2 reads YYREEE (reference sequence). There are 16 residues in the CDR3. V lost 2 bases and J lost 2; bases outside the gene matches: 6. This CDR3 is CASSLSKAGAYNEQFF. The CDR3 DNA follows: TGTGCCAGCAGCTTATCGAAAGCGGGAGCCTACAATGAGCAGTTCTTC. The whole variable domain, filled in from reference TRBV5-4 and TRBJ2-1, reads ETGVTQSPTHLIKTRGQQVTLRCSSQSGHNTVSWYQQALGQGPQFIFQYYREEENGRGNFPPRFSGLQFPNYSSELNVNALELDDSALYLCASSLSKAGAYNEQFFGPGTRLTVL.

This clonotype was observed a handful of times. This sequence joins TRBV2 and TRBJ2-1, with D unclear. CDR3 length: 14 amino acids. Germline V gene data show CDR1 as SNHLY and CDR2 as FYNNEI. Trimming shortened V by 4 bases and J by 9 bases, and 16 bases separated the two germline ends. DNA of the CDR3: TGTGCCAGCAGTGGGGAAGAGCAGAGCTTTGAGCAGTTCTTC. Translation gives CASSGEEQSFEQFF.

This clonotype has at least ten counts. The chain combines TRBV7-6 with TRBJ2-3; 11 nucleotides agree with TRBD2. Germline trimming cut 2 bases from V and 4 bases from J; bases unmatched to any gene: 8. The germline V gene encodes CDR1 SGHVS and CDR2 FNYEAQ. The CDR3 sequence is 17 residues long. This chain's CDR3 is CASSLLLAGVRADTQYF. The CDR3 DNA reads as TGTGCCAGCAGCTTACTACTAGCGGGAGTTCGGGCAGATACGCAGTATTTT.

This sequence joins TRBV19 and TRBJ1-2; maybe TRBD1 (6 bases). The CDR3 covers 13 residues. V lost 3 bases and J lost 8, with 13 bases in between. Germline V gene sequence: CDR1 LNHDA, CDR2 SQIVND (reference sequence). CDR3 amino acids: CASSIRDTEGYTF. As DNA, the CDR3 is TGTGCCAGTAGTATCCGGGACACGGAAGGCTACACCTTC.

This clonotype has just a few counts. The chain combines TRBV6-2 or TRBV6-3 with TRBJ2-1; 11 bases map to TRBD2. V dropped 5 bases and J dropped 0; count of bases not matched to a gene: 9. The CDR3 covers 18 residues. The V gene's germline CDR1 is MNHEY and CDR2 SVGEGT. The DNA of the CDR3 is TGTGCCAGCAGTGAAAGGCTAGCGGGAGGCTTCTCCTACAATGAGCAGTTCTTC. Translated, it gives CASSERLAGGFSYNEQFF.

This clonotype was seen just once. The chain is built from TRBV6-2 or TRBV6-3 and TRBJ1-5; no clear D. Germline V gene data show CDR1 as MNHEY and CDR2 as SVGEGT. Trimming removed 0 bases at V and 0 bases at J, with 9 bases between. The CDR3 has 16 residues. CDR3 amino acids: CASSYSGSYSNQPQHF. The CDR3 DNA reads TGTGCCAGCAGTTACTCGGGGTCCTATAGCAATCAGCCCCAGCATTTT.

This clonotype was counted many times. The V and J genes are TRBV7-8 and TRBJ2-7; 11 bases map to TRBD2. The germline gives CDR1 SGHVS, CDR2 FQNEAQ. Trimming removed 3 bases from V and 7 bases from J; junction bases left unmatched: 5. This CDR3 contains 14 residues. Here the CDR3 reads CASSFTSGRGEQYF. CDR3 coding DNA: TGTGCCAGCAGCTTTACTAGCGGGAGAGGTGAGCAGTACTTC.

The CDR3 DNA reads TGTGCTAGTGCTCGGACCATCTCTGGAAACACCATATATTTT. Its translation is CASARTISGNTIYF. J is TRBJ1-3 and V is TRBV12-5; D is undetermined. V gave up 7 bases and J gave up 0 bases, with 10 bases separating them. Germline V lookup: CDR1 LGHNT, CDR2 FRNRAP. The CDR3 loop spans 14 amino acids.

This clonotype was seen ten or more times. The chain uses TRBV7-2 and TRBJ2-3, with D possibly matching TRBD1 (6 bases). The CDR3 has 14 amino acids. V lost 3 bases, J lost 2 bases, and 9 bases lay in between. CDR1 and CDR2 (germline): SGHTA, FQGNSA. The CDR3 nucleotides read TGTGCCAGCAGCTTCGGACAGATCACAGATACGCAGTATTTT. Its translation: CASSFGQITDTQYF.

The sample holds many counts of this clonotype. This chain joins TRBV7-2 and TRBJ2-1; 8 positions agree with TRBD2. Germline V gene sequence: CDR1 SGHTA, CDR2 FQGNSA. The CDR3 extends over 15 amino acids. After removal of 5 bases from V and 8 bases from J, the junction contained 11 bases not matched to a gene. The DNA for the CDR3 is TGTGCCAGCAGCCCGGGGGGGCCAAGGGCTTATGAGCAGTTCTTC. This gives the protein CASSPGGPRAYEQFF.